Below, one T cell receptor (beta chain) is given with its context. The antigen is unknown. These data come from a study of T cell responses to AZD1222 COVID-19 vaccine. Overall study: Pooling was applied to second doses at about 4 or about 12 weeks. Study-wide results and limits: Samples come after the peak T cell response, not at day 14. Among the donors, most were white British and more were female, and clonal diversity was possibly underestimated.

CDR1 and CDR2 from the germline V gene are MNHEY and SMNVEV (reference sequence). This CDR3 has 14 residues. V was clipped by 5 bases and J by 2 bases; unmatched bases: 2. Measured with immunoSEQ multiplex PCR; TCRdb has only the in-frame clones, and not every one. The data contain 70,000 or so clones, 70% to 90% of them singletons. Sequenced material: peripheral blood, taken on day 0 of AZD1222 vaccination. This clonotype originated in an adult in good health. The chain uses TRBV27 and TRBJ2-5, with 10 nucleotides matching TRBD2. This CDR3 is CASSTSGDQETQYF. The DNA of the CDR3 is TGTGCCAGCAGTACTAGCGGGGATCAAGAGACCCAGTACTTC.